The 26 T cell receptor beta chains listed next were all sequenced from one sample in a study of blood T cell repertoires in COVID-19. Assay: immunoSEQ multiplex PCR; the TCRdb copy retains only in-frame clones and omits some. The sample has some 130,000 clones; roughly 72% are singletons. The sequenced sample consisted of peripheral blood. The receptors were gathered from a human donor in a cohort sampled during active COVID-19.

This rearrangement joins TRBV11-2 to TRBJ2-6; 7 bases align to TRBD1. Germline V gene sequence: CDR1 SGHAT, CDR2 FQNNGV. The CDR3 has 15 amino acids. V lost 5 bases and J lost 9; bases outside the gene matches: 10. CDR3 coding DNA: TGTGCCAGCAGCCCCGGGGCAGGGGGAGTCAACGTCCTGACTTTC. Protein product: CASSPGAGGVNVLTF.

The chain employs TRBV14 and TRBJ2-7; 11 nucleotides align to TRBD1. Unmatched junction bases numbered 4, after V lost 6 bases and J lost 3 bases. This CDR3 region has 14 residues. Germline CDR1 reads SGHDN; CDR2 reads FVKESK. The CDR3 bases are TGTGCCAGCAGTCGGGGGACAGGGGGCTACGAGCAGTACTTC. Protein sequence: CASSRGTGGYEQYF.

The CDR3 is CASSSGTLAEQYF. The CDR3, as DNA: TGCGCCAGCTCTTCCGGGACTCTGGCCGAGCAGTACTTC. The V call is TRBV10-1, the J call TRBJ2-7; possible D gene TRBD2, 6 bases. The CDR3 loop spans 13 amino acids. Germline CDR1 is WNHNN and CDR2 is SYGVQD (reference sequence). V was trimmed by 8 bases and J by 6 bases, leaving 17 bases between them.

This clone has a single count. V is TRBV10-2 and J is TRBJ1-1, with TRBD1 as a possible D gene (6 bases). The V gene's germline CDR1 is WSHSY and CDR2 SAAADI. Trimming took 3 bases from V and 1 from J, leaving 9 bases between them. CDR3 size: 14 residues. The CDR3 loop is CASSDTTGNTEAFF. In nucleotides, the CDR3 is TGCGCCAGCAGTGATACGACAGGGAACACTGAAGCTTTCTTT.

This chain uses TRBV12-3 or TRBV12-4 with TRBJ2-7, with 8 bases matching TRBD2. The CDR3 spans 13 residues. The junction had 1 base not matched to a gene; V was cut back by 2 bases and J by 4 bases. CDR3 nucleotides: TGTGCCAGCAGTTTACGGGAGGGATACGAGCAGTACTTC. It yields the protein CASSLREGYEQYF.

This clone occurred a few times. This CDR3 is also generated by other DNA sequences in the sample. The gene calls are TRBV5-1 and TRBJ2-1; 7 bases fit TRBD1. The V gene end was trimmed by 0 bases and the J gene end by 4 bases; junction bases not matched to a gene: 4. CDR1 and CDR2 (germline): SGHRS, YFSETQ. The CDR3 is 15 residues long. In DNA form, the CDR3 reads TGCGCCAGCAGCTTGGGACAGGGCGAATACAATGAGCAGTTCTTC. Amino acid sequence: CASSLGQGEYNEQFF.

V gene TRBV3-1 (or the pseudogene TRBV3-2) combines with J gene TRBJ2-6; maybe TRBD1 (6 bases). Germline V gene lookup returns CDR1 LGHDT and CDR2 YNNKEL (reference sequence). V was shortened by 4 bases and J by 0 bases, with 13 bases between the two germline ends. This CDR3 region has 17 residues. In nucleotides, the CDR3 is TGTGCCAGCAGCCCTCGGACAGCCCTCTCTGGGGCCAACGTCCTGACTTTC. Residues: CASSPRTALSGANVLTF.

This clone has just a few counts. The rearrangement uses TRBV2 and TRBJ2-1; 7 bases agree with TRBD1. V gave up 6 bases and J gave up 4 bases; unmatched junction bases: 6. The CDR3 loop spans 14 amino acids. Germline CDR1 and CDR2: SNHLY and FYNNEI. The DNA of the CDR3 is TGTGCCAGCAGCGCCGGGACAGCTTACAATGAGCAGTTCTTC. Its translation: CASSAGTAYNEQFF.

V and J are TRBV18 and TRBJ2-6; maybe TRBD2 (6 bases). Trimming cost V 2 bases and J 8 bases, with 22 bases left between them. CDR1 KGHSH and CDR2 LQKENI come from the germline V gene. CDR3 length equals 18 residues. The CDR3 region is CASSPGRQEGLLSNVLTF. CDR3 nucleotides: TGTGCCAGCTCACCAGGCAGGCAGGAGGGACTCTTGTCCAACGTCCTGACTTTC.

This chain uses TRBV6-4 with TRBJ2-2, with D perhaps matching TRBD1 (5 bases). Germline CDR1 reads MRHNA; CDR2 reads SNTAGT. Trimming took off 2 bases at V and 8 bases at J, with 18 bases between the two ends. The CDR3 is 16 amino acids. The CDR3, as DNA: TGTGCCAGCAGTGACCCTGGGGCAGGAAAAAAAGGGGAGCTGTTTTTT. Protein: CASSDPGAGKKGELFF.

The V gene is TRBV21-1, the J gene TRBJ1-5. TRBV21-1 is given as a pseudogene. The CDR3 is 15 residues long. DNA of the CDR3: TGTGCCAGCTCAACGGAAGGGAGGCAAGATCAGCCCCAGCATTTT. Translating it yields CASSTEGRQDQPQHF.

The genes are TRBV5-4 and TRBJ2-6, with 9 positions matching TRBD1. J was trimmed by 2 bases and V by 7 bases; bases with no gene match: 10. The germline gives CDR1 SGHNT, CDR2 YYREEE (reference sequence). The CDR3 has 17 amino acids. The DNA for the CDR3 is TGTGCCAGCGGGACCGGGACAGGGTTGACTGGGGCCAACGTCCTGACTTTC. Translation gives CASGTGTGLTGANVLTF.

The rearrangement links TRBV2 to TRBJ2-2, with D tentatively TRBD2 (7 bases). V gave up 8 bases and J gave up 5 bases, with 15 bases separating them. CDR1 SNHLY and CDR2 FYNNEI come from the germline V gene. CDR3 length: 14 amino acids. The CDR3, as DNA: TGTGCCAGCGACAGGAACGGGGGGACCGGGGAGCTGTTTTTT. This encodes CASDRNGGTGELFF.

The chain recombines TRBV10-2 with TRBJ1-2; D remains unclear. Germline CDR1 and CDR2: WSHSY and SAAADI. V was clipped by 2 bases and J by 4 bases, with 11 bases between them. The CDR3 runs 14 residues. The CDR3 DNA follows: TGCGCCAGCAGTGAGGAGGGTCGGCGCTATGGCTACACCTTC. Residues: CASSEEGRRYGYTF.

The CDR3, as DNA: TGTGCCAGTAGTAGACAGGGCGGCTACGAGCAGTACTTC. It translates to CASSRQGGYEQYF. This chain joins TRBV19 and TRBJ2-7; 7 bases align to TRBD1. The CDR3 loop spans 13 amino acids. The trim removed 4 bases at V and 3 bases at J, leaving 3 bases unmatched. Germline CDR1 reads LNHDA; CDR2 reads SQIVND (reference sequence).

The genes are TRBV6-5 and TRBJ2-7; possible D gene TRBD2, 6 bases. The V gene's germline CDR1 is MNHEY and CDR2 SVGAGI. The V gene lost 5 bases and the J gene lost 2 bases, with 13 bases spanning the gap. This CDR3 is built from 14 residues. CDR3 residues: CASSPMTRPYEQYF. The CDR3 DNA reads TGTGCCAGCAGTCCCATGACTAGGCCCTACGAGCAGTACTTC.

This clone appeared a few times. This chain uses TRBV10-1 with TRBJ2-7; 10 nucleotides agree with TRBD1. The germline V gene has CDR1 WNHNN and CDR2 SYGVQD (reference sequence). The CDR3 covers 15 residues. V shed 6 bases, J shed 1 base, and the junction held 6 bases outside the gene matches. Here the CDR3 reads CASSPGGQGSYEQYF. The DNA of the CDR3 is TGCGCCAGCAGCCCAGGGGGACAGGGGTCCTACGAGCAGTACTTC.

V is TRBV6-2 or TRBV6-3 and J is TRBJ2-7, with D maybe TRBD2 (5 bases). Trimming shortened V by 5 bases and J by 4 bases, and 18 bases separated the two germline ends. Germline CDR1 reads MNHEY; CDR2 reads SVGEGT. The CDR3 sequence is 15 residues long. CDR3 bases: TGTGCCAGCAGTCCCGGAACCGGACTTTCATACGAGCAGTACTTC. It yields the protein CASSPGTGLSYEQYF.

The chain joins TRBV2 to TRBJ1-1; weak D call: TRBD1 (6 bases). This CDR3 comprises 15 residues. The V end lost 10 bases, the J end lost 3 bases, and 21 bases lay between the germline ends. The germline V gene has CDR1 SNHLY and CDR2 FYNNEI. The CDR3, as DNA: TGTGCCACTATACAGGGAGTCGCCTCGTACACTGAAGCTTTCTTT. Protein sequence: CATIQGVASYTEAFF.

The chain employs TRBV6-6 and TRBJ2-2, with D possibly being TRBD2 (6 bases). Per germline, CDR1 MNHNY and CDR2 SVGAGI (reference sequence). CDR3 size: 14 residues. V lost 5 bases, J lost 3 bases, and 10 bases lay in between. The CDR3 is CASSPGLYTGELFF. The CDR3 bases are TGTGCCAGCAGTCCGGGACTTTACACCGGGGAGCTGTTTTTT.

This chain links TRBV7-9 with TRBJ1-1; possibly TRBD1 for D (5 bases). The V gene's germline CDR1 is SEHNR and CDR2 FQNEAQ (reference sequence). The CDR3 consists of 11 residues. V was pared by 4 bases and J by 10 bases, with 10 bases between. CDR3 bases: TGTGCCAGCAGCTCGCCAAGGGGAGCTTTCTTT. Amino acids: CASSSPRGAFF. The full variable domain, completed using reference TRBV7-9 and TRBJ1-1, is DTGVSQNPRHKITKRGQNVTFRCDPISEHNRLYWYRQTLGQGPEFLTYFQNEAQLEKSRLLSDRFSAERPKGSFSTLEIQRTEQGDSAMYLCASSSPRGAFFGQGTRLTVV.

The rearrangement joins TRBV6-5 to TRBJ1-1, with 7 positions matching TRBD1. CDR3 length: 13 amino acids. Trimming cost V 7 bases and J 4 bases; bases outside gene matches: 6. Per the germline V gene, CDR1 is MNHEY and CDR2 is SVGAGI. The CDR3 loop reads CASKTGAGTEAFF. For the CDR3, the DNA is TGTGCCAGCAAAACAGGGGCGGGCACTGAAGCTTTCTTT.

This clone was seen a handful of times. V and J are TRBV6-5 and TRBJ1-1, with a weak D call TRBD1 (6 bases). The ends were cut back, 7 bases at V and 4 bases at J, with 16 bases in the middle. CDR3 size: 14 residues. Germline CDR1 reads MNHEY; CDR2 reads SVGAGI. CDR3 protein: CASTPGQGRTEAFF. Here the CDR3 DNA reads TGTGCCAGCACCCCCGGCCAGGGGCGCACTGAAGCTTTCTTT.

CDR3 amino acids: CASSFLLFAESYGYTF. The CDR3 DNA follows: TGTGCCAGCAGCTTCCTTCTGTTCGCGGAGTCCTATGGCTACACCTTC. This chain links TRBV5-6 with TRBJ1-2, with unresolved D. The V end was cut by 2 bases, the J end by 4 bases, with 18 bases between. The CDR3 has 16 amino acids. Germline-derived CDR1 and CDR2 are SGHDT and YYEEEE. Full variable domain (remainder filled in from reference TRBV5-6 and TRBJ1-2): DAGVTQSPTHLIKTRGQQVTLRCSPKSGHDTVSWYQQALGQGPQFIFQYYEEEERQRGNFPDRFSGHQFPNYSSELNVNALLLGDSALYLCASSFLLFAESYGYTFGSGTRLTVV.

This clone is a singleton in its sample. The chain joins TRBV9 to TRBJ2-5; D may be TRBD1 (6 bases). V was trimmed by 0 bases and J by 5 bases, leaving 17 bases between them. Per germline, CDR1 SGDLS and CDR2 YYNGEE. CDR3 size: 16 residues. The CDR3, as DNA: TGTGCCAGCAGCGTAGGGGTTCAGGGAAGGGGGGAGACCCAGTACTTC. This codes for CASSVGVQGRGETQYF.

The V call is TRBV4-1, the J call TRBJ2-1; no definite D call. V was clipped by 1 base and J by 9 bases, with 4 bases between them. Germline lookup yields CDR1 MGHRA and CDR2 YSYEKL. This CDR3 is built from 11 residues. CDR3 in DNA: TGCGCCAGCAGCCAAGGCAGTGAGCAGTTCTTC. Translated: CASSQGSEQFF.